What follows are 14 T cell receptor beta chains derived from one specimen sequenced in a study of T cell responses to AZD1222 COVID-19 vaccine. TCRdb's table, derived via immunoSEQ multiplex PCR, lists solely in-frame clones and lacks some. The table records 150,000 or so clones, less than 95% of them present only once. Source: peripheral blood, taken 28 days after the second AZD1222 dose. The receptor source for this set is an adult who received the AZD1222 COVID-19 vaccine.

V usage is TRBV10-2 and J usage is TRBJ1-5; no firm D call. V gave up 8 bases and J gave up 5 bases, with 10 bases separating them. Germline V gives CDR1 WSHSY, CDR2 SAAADI. This CDR3 has 12 amino acids. The CDR3 DNA reads TGCGCCAGCCGGGATTCTGATCAGCCCCAGCATTTT. Its protein is CASRDSDQPQHF.

The V and J genes are TRBV5-1 and TRBJ2-7, with TRBD1 identical over 7 bases. The germline V gene encodes CDR1 SGHRS and CDR2 YFSETQ. The V segment lost 6 bases and the J segment 2 bases; nucleotides outside the gene matches: 2. There are 12 residues in the CDR3. Here the CDR3 DNA reads TGCGCCAGCATAGGACAGGCCTACGAGCAGTACTTC. Translating gives CASIGQAYEQYF.

The sample holds one count of this clone. The rearrangement uses TRBV19 and TRBJ1-5; D might be TRBD1 (5 bases). V lost 5 bases and J lost 4, with 15 bases in between. CDR1 and CDR2 from the germline V gene are LNHDA and SQIVND (reference sequence). The CDR3 covers 15 residues. Written as DNA, the CDR3 is TGTGCCAGTAGTGACAAATGGGGGGGTAATCAGCCCCAGCATTTT. Protein product: CASSDKWGGNQPQHF.

V usage is TRBV19 and J usage is TRBJ2-3; 7 bases fit TRBD2. Germline lookup yields CDR1 LNHDA and CDR2 SQIVND (reference sequence). J was trimmed by 3 bases and V by 7 bases; bases with no gene match: 7. This CDR3 is 14 amino acids long. The CDR3 sequence is CASMRTSATDTQYF. DNA of the CDR3: TGTGCCAGTATGCGGACTAGTGCGACAGATACGCAGTATTTT. Using reference TRBV19 and TRBJ2-3 for the parts outside the CDR3, the full variable domain is DGGITQSPKYLFRKEGQNVTLSCEQNLNHDAMYWYRQDPGQGLRLIYYSQIVNDFQKGDIAEGYSVSREKKESFPLTVTSAQKNPTAFYLCASMRTSATDTQYFGPGTRLTVL.

This chain's CDR3 is CASSLMGDRELFF. The CDR3 DNA is TGTGCCAGTAGCTTGATGGGTGACCGGGAGCTGTTTTTT. The chain carries TRBV19 and TRBJ2-2, with no clear D. The V end was cut by 6 bases, the J end by 9 bases, with 14 bases between. The CDR3 is 13 amino acids. The germline V gene encodes CDR1 LNHDA and CDR2 SQIVND (reference sequence).

This clone has a single count. The V and J genes are TRBV2 and TRBJ1-2, with D possibly TRBD1 on 5 matching bases. This CDR3 has 14 amino acids. Looked up from germline, CDR1 is SNHLY and CDR2 is FYNNEI. V was clipped by 0 bases and J by 5 bases, with 10 bases between them. For the CDR3, the DNA is TGTGCCAGCAGTGAAGCGGGACGGCGATATGGCTACACCTTC. Translation: CASSEAGRRYGYTF.

The CDR3 reads CASSLRARGTQYF. Here the CDR3 DNA reads TGCGCCAGCAGCTTGCGGGCACGGGGGACCCAGTACTTC. The chain couples TRBV5-1 to TRBJ2-5; D is possibly TRBD2 (5 bases). CDR1 is SGHRS, CDR2 YFSETQ, per germline. This CDR3 is built from 13 residues. Between the trimmed V and J ends, which lost 1 base and 7 bases, there was a span of 11 bases.

This chain links TRBV25-1 with TRBJ2-5; the match to TRBD1 covers 11 bases. The CDR3 has 15 amino acids. J gave up 7 bases and V 5 bases, and 9 bases lay outside the gene matches. Per the germline V gene, CDR1 is MGHDK and CDR2 is SYGVNS. The CDR3, as DNA: TGTGCCAGCAGTCCGGACAGGGGGCTGGGTTGGACCCAGTACTTC. This gives the protein CASSPDRGLGWTQYF.

The chain uses TRBV4-1 and TRBJ2-7; 12 bases align to TRBD2. CDR1 MGHRA and CDR2 YSYEKL come from the germline V gene. The ends lost 1 base at V and 0 bases at J; junction bases unmatched: 7. The CDR3 length is 18 residues. For the CDR3, the DNA is TGCGCCAGCAGCCAAGGGCTAGCGGGAGGGGTTGTCTCCTACGAGCAGTACTTC. Translation gives CASSQGLAGGVVSYEQYF.

The chain joins TRBV28 to TRBJ1-2; D gene ambiguous. The V end lost 7 bases, the J end lost 8 bases, and 8 bases lay between the germline ends. The germline gives CDR1 MDHEN, CDR2 SYDVKM. The CDR3 consists of 10 residues. The DNA of the CDR3 is TGTGCCAGCAAACTCGGAGGCTACACCTTC. Its protein is CASKLGGYTF.

The V call is TRBV12-3 or TRBV12-4, the J call TRBJ1-5, with D perhaps matching TRBD1 (5 bases). The CDR3 contains 13 residues. Trimming took off 5 bases at V and 8 bases at J, with 13 bases between the two ends. CDR3 region: CASSHGQGEPQHF. CDR3 nucleotide sequence: TGTGCCAGCAGTCATGGCCAGGGTGAGCCCCAGCATTTT.

The chain has TRBV5-1 and TRBJ2-2; no reliable D call. V lost 5 bases and J 0 bases, leaving 8 bases between the germline ends. CDR1 is SGHRS and CDR2 is YFSETQ in the germline V gene. The CDR3 runs to 14 residues. The DNA of the CDR3 is TGCGCCAGCAGAAGTGCCGCGAACACCGGGGAGCTGTTTTTT. This codes for CASRSAANTGELFF.

The V and J genes are TRBV11-3 and TRBJ2-3; D is tentatively TRBD1 or TRBD2 (6 bases each). V shed 5 bases and J shed 0 bases, with 12 bases lying between them. This CDR3 is built from 15 residues. Germline CDR1 SGHNT, CDR2 YENEEA. CDR3 coding DNA: TGTGCCAGCAGCCCCGGGGGCAGCAGCACAGATACGCAGTATTTT. It specifies CASSPGGSSTDTQYF.

This sequence joins TRBV7-9 and TRBJ2-7; D remains unclear. The CDR3 totals 13 residues. With 8 bases removed from V and 6 bases from J, the gap between germline ends came to 17 bases. In germline, CDR1 is SEHNR, CDR2 FQNEAQ (reference sequence). CDR3 DNA: TGTGCCAGCCAGCTGGACGGTCTCAGCGAGCAGTACTTC. The encoded protein is CASQLDGLSEQYF.